The T cell receptor beta chain described here comes from a study of cytomegalovirus exposure and HLA in healthy donors. Whole-study results and caveats: According to a subsequent analysis, TCR clusters from the first cohort were inclined to appear together in the roughly 110 validation repertoires.

Worth noting for this clone: As yet, its antigen is unknown.

Repertoires were generated with immunoSEQ multiplex PCR, while TCRdb's copy carries only in-frame clones and drops some. The sample lists about 180,000 clones, 85% seen once, with more than 15% in the top ten. There are 16 residues in the CDR3. The germline gives CDR1 SGHRS, CDR2 YFSETQ. V trimming: 4 bases; J trimming: 4 bases; junction bases outside the gene matches: 9. The source material was PBMCs. This chain joins TRBV5-1 and TRBJ2-2; TRBD1 aligns across 8 bases. This clonotype originated in a man aged 18 to 30 in good health and CMV-seropositive. CDR3 coding DNA: TGCGCCAGCAGCGGGAGGACAGGGCGGACCACCGGGGAGCTGTTTTTT. Translation: CASSGRTGRTTGELFF.